A selection of T cell receptor beta chains follows, all from one sample in a study of somatic mutations in cytotoxic T cells in rheumatoid arthritis. The method was immunoSEQ multiplex PCR; TCRdb's version includes in-frame clones alone and lacks a portion of them. The sample carries 14,000 or so clones, over 65% recorded once. Input material: CD8+ T cells sorted from blood. These receptors were collected from an adult with rheumatoid arthritis. Both conserved end residues are part of each CDR3. D genes are given only for firm matches. Size is omitted from some rows. Given values are once, few, many or a class for expanded clones.

TRBV10-1,NA,NA,TRBJ2-1,CASPEGGAKPDEQFF,TGCGCCAGTCCGGAGGGGGGGGCCAAACCGGATGAGCAGTTCTTC
TRBV6-1,NA,NA,TRBJ2-7,CASSEYHRGGEQYF,TGTGCCAGCAGTGAATATCACAGGGGGGGCGAGCAGTACTTC
TRBV7-8,TRBD2,NA,TRBJ2-7,CASSSRLAGGPVEQYF,TGTGCCAGCAGCTCGCGACTAGCGGGGGGCCCAGTCGAGCAGTACTTC
TRBV27,TRBD1,NA,TRBJ1-1,CASSLGTGTNTEAFF,TGTGCCAGCAGCCTCGGGACAGGAACGAACACTGAAGCTTTCTTT
TRBV5-8,TRBD1,NA,TRBJ2-7,CASSLRDRGLSSYEQYF,TGTGCCAGCAGCTTGAGGGACAGGGGGCTTAGCTCCTACGAGCAGTACTTC
TRBV7-6,NA,NA,TRBJ2-7,CASSRDNSYEQYF,TGTGCCAGCAGCCGGGACAACTCCTACGAGCAGTACTTC
TRBV30,NA,NA,TRBJ2-3,CAWSVPIGGTDTQYF,TGTGCCTGGAGTGTCCCTATCGGGGGCACAGATACGCAGTATTTT
TRBV11-2,TRBD1,NA,TRBJ1-1,CASSLEGTGFEAFF,TGTGCCAGCAGCTTAGAGGGGACAGGGTTTGAAGCTTTCTTT
TRBV6-4,TRBD2,NA,TRBJ2-1,CASSVSGEGYNEQFF,TGTGCCAGCAGTGTAAGCGGGGAGGGATACAATGAGCAGTTCTTC
TRBV10-3,TRBD2,NA,TRBJ2-1,CAIKTGLAGDNEQFF,TGTGCCATCAAAACAGGACTAGCGGGGGACAATGAGCAGTTCTTC
TRBV6-6,NA,once,TRBJ1-4,CASRYRVGLFF,TGTGCCAGCAGGTACAGGGTTGGTCTGTTTTTT
TRBV19,NA,NA,TRBJ2-7,CASSTRDSPYEQYF,TGTGCCAGTAGTACGAGGGACTCCCCTTACGAGCAGTACTTC
TRBV27,NA,NA,TRBJ1-1,CASSPGTLNTEAFF,TGTGCCAGCAGTCCCGGGACTTTGAACACTGAAGCTTTCTTT
TRBV6-1,NA,NA,TRBJ1-2,CASSEGPHYGYTF,TGTGCCAGCAGTGAAGGACCCCACTATGGCTACACCTTC
TRBV29-1,NA,few,TRBJ1-2,CSVMGYYGYTF,TGCAGCGTTATGGGTTACTATGGCTACACCTTC
TRBV5-1,NA,NA,TRBJ1-2,CASSYNLDSNYGYTF,TGCGCCAGCAGCTACAATCTGGACAGTAACTATGGCTACACCTTC
TRBV19,NA,NA,TRBJ2-1,CASSTSTGNEQFF,TGTGCCAGTAGTACCAGTACAGGAAATGAGCAGTTCTTC
TRBV27,NA,NA,TRBJ1-5,CASSFLTVAGLNQPQHF,TGTGCCAGCAGTTTCCTTACAGTGGCGGGATTAAATCAGCCCCAGCATTTT
TRBV4-1,TRBD1,NA,TRBJ1-2,CASSQVGTGGGYTF,TGCGCCAGCAGCCAAGTAGGGACAGGGGGAGGCTACACCTTC
TRBV27,NA,NA,TRBJ2-3,CASSFGLNTDTQYF,TGTGCCAGCAGTTTCGGACTTAACACAGATACGCAGTATTTT
TRBV27,TRBD2,once,TRBJ2-3,CASGGEWDTQYF,TGTGCCAGCGGGGGGGAATGGGATACGCAGTATTTT
TRBV27,NA,NA,TRBJ2-7,CASSLYQGAYEQYF,TGTGCCAGCAGTTTATACCAGGGAGCGTACGAGCAGTACTTC
TRBV9,NA,few,TRBJ2-7,CASSVTTASREQYF,TGTGCCAGCAGCGTGACGACAGCCTCTCGCGAGCAGTACTTC
TRBV7-8,TRBD2,NA,TRBJ2-3,CASSFSGGATDTQYF,TGTGCCAGCAGCTTTAGCGGGGGGGCGACAGATACGCAGTATTTT
TRBV19,NA,NA,TRBJ2-7,CASSIGEEQYF,TGTGCCAGTAGTATTGGAGAAGAGCAGTACTTC
TRBV2,NA,NA,TRBJ1-6,CASSGAEDNSPLHF,TGTGCCAGCAGTGGCGCAGAAGATAATTCACCCCTCCACTTT
TRBV4-2,NA,NA,TRBJ2-7,CASSQEQGGSVYEQYF,TGTGCCAGCAGCCAAGAACAGGGGGGGTCAGTCTACGAGCAGTACTTC
TRBV6-1,NA,NA,TRBJ2-4,CASSDVLGRIENIQYF,TGTGCCAGCAGTGACGTCTTGGGCAGGATCGAAAACATTCAGTACTTC
TRBV7-8,NA,few,TRBJ2-7,CASSPRQGAYEQYF,TGTGCCAGCAGCCCACGACAAGGTGCTTACGAGCAGTACTTC
TRBV9,TRBD1,NA,TRBJ1-2,CASSPSGTANYGYTF,TGTGCCAGCAGCCCCTCCGGGACAGCTAACTATGGCTACACCTTC
TRBV27,NA,NA,TRBJ1-5,CASTPVGGLGNQPQHF,TGTGCCAGCACTCCTGTGGGGGGGCTCGGCAATCAGCCCCAGCATTTT
TRBV4-1,NA,NA,TRBJ2-1,CASSQGHRGGNEQFF,TGCGCCAGCAGCCAAGGTCACCGAGGGGGGAATGAGCAGTTCTTC
TRBV30,TRBD1,few,TRBJ1-1,CAWSSGGTEAFF,TGTGCCTGGAGTTCAGGGGGCACTGAAGCTTTCTTT
TRBV9,NA,NA,TRBJ1-3,CASSSPGFSGNTIYF,TGTGCCAGCAGCTCCCCGGGGTTTTCTGGAAACACCATATATTTT
TRBV11-2,TRBD2,NA,TRBJ2-2,CASSLTQSAGGYTGELFF,TGTGCCAGCAGCTTAACCCAGTCGGCGGGGGGGTACACCGGGGAGCTGTTTTTT
TRBV11-2,NA,NA,TRBJ1-2,CASSTHIIDGYTF,TGTGCCAGCAGCACACACATTATAGATGGCTACACCTTC
TRBV5-4,NA,few,TRBJ2-1,CASSFGTAAGDMFF,TGTGCCAGCAGCTTCGGGACAGCCGCGGGGGATATGTTCTTC
TRBV7-9,TRBD1,few,TRBJ2-7,CASIPPGQGREQYF,TGTGCCAGCATCCCTCCGGGACAGGGCCGCGAGCAGTACTTC
TRBV7-8,NA,NA,TRBJ1-4,CASSRREKLFF,TGTGCCAGCAGCCGGAGGGAGAAACTGTTTTTT
TRBV7-8,TRBD1,NA,TRBJ2-7,CASGKTGTGLNEQYF,TGTGCCAGCGGAAAAACCGGGACAGGGCTAAACGAGCAGTACTTC
TRBV6-5,NA,NA,TRBJ1-2,CASSYSKGPLYGYTF,TGTGCCAGCAGTTACTCGAAAGGGCCCCTCTATGGCTACACCTTC
TRBV19,TRBD2,NA,TRBJ2-1,CASSRTSGSYNEQFF,TGTGCCAGTAGTAGGACTAGCGGTTCCTACAATGAGCAGTTCTTC
TRBV4-1,TRBD2,NA,TRBJ2-3,CASSQDRAGGPEDTQYF,TGCGCCAGCAGCCAAGATCGCGCGGGGGGGCCCGAAGATACGCAGTATTTT
TRBV6-6,NA,NA,TRBJ2-7,CASSYSEGLEQYF,TGTGCCAGCAGTTACTCCGAGGGCCTCGAGCAGTACTTC
TRBV5-5,NA,NA,TRBJ1-6,CASSLETGVSPLHF,TGTGCCAGCAGCTTGGAGACAGGTGTTTCACCCCTCCACTTT
TRBV20-1,NA,once,TRBJ2-1,CSAGYIDEQFF,TGCAGTGCTGGGTATATCGATGAGCAGTTCTTC
TRBV27,NA,NA,TRBJ2-2,CASSFSVTGELFF,TGTGCCAGCAGTTTTTCAGTCACCGGGGAGCTGTTTTTT
TRBV7-8,NA,NA,TRBJ1-6,CASSYTLGSSYNSPLHF,TGTGCCAGCAGCTACACTTTGGGGAGCTCCTATAATTCACCCCTCCACTTT
TRBV6-6,TRBD1,NA,TRBJ2-1,CASRPPGQGRREQFF,TGTGCCAGCAGACCCCCGGGACAGGGGAGGCGTGAGCAGTTCTTC
TRBV4-1,TRBD2,NA,TRBJ2-1,CASSHRPGLADNEQFF,TGCGCCAGCAGCCATCGACCGGGACTAGCGGACAATGAGCAGTTCTTC
TRBV4-1,TRBD2,NA,TRBJ2-7,CASSQVTSGSYEQYF,TGCGCCAGCAGCCAAGTGACTAGCGGATCCTACGAGCAGTACTTC
TRBV10-1,NA,few,TRBJ1-1,CASSEQSNTEAFF,TGCGCCAGCAGTGAGCAAAGCAACACTGAAGCTTTCTTT
TRBV4-2,NA,NA,TRBJ2-5,CASSQEGRGTETQYF,TGTGCCAGCAGCCAAGAGGGGAGAGGGACGGAGACCCAGTACTTC
TRBV25-1,TRBD1,once,TRBJ2-2,CASSEYWATGGDTGELFF,TGTGCCAGCAGTGAATATTGGGCGACAGGGGGTGACACCGGGGAGCTGTTTTTT
TRBV27,TRBD2,NA,TRBJ2-3,CASSFVHGGATDTQYF,TGTGCCAGCAGTTTTGTCCACGGGGGGGCCACAGATACGCAGTATTTT
TRBV11-2,NA,NA,TRBJ2-1,CASSTEYNEQFF,TGTGCCAGCAGCACAGAGTACAATGAGCAGTTCTTC